This T cell receptor beta chain was documented in a study of T cell clonotyping in hematopoietic cell transplantation. TCRdb's table, derived via immunoSEQ multiplex PCR, lists solely in-frame clones and lacks some. The profile shows approximately 22,000 clones, approximately 87% of them singletons. Overall study results and limits: Few recipient clonotypes overlapped donors; over 95% were de novo at given depth.

Regarding time point: recipient sample about 28 days before transplant, after cytoreduction. A note on this clone: Its antigen remains unknown.

The CDR3 covers 13 residues. In germline, CDR1 is SGHNT, CDR2 YYREEE (reference sequence). V shed 0 bases, J shed 5 bases, and the junction held 1 base outside the gene matches. This clonotype was obtained from a man aged 18 to 30 with biphenotypic leukemia. Some clones in this sample may be carry-over from other donors' samples. The source was peripheral blood mononuclear cells, collected before stem cell transplant. The chain couples TRBV5-4 to TRBJ2-5; 7 nucleotides match TRBD2. CDR3 amino acids: CASSLGGGETQYF. CDR3 nucleotides: TGTGCCAGCAGCTTGGGGGGAGGGGAGACCCAGTACTTC.